This TCR beta chain came from a study of blood T cell repertoires in COVID-19. V was clipped by 1 base and J by 3 bases; unmatched bases: 6. The CDR3 is 17 residues long. Germline CDR1 and CDR2: KGHSH and LQKENI. The assay was immunoSEQ multiplex PCR, and TCRdb's table has in-frame clones only and misses some. The sample includes about 220,000 clones, about 91% of them seen just once. This sequence originates from a woman aged 50 to 65 with acute COVID-19. This chain connects TRBV18 to TRBJ1-4; TRBD1 matches 9 bases. What was sequenced was PBMCs or T cells enriched from blood (not recorded which). The CDR3 bases are TGTGCCAGCTCACCACGGCTGGACAGGGGCCCTAATGAAAAACTGTTTTTT. It encodes CASSPRLDRGPNEKLFF.